One T cell receptor (beta chain) is described in this entry. Its specificity is not known. The sample originates from a study of shared clonotypes between healthy human individuals. Study observations and caveats: Naive subsets generally had larger estimated richness than memory subsets. Shared clonotypes: roughly 4.5% naive CD4, around 4% naive CD8, roughly 2.4% memory CD4, roughly 0.4% memory CD8.

J was trimmed by 2 bases and V by 2 bases; bases with no gene match: 5. CDR1 is SGHTA and CDR2 is FQGTGA in the germline V gene. This CDR3 has 16 amino acids. As defined, naive CD8 cells were CD45RO-negative and positively selected for CCR7, with terminally differentiated effector memory CD45RA+ cells excluded. The assay was immunoSEQ multiplex PCR, and TCRdb's table has in-frame clones only and misses some. The sample lists some 2 million clones, 85% to 95% occurring once. Specimen: naive CD8+ T cells sorted from blood. This TCR came from a man younger than 35 in good health. The V call is TRBV7-3, the J call TRBJ2-2, with 7 bases aligning to TRBD2. CDR3 sequence (DNA): TGTGCCAGCAGCTTATCGGGGAGGGATAACACCGGGGAGCTGTTTTTT. Its translation is CASSLSGRDNTGELFF.